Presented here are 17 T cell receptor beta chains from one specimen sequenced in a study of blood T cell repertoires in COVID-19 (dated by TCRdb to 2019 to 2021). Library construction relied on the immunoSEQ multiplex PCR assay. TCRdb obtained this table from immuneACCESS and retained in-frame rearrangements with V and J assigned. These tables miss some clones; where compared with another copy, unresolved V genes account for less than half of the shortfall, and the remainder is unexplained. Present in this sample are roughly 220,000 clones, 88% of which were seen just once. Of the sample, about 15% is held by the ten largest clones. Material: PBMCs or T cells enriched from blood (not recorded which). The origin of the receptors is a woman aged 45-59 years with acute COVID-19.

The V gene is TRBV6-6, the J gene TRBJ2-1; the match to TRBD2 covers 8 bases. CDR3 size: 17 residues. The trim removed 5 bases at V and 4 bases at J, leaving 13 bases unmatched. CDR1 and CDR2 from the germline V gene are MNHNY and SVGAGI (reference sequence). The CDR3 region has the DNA TGTGCCAGCAGTCACCCCCCGGGGAGCGGGGGATACAATGAGCAGTTCTTC. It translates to CASSHPPGSGGYNEQFF.

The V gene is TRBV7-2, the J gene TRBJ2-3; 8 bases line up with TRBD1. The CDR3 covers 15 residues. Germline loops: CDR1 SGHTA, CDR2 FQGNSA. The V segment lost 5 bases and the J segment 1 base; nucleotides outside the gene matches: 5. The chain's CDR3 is CASSLRQGRTDTQYF. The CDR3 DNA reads TGTGCCAGCAGCCTAAGACAGGGGCGCACAGATACGCAGTATTTT.

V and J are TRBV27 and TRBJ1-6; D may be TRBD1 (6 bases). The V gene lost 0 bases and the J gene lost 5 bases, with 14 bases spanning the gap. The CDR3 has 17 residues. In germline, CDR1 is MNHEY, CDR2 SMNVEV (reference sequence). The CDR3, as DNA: TGTGCCAGCAGTTTATCAGCAGGGGCAACTAATAATTCACCCCTCCACTTT. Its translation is CASSLSAGATNNSPLHF.

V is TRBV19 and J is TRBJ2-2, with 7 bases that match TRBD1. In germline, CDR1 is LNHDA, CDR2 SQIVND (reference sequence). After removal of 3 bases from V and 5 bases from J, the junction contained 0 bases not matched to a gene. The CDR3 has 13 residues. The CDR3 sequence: CASSIRGTGELFF. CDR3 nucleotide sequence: TGTGCCAGTAGTATCAGGGGGACCGGGGAGCTGTTTTTT.

CDR3 nucleotides: TGTGCCAGCAGTTTACGCGGTGAGGGCTTCTACGAGCAGTACTTC. Protein sequence: CASSLRGEGFYEQYF. This rearrangement joins TRBV27 to TRBJ2-7, with D perhaps TRBD2 (5 bases). The V and J ends lost 2 bases and 3 bases respectively, with 14 bases between them. The V gene's germline CDR1 is MNHEY and CDR2 SMNVEV (reference sequence). The length of the CDR3 is 15 residues.

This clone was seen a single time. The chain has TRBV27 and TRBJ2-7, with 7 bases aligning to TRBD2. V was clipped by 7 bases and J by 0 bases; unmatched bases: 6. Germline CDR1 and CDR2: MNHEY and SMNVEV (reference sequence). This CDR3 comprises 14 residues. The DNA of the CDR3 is TGTGCCAGCAAGGGAGGGCTAGCCTCCTACGAGCAGTACTTC. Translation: CASKGGLASYEQYF.

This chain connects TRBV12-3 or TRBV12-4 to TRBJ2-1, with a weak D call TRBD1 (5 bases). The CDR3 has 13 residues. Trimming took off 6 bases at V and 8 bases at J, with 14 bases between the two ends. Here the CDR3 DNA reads TGTGCCAGCAGGGACATGCCCGTCGATGAGCAGTTCTTC. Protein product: CASRDMPVDEQFF.

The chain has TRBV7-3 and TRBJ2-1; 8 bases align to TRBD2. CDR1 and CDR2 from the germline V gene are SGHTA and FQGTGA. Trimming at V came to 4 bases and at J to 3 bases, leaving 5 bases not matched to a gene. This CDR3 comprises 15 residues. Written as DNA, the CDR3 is TGTGCCAGCAGCTCACAAGCGGGAGACTACAATGAGCAGTTCTTC. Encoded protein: CASSSQAGDYNEQFF.

CDR3 amino acids: CASRESGTGLNQPQHF. Here the CDR3 DNA reads TGTGCCAGTAGGGAGTCGGGGACAGGGCTTAATCAGCCCCAGCATTTT. The chain carries TRBV19 and TRBJ1-5; TRBD1 matches 9 bases. Germline V CDR1 and CDR2: LNHDA, SQIVND (reference sequence). The CDR3 totals 16 residues. V lost 6 bases and J lost 4; bases outside the gene matches: 10.

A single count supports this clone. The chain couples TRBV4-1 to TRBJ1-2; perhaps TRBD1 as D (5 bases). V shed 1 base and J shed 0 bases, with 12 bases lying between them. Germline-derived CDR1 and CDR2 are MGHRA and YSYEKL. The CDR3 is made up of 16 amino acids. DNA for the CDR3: TGCGCCAGCAGCCAAGGCGGAAACAGGCCTAACTATGGCTACACCTTC. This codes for CASSQGGNRPNYGYTF.

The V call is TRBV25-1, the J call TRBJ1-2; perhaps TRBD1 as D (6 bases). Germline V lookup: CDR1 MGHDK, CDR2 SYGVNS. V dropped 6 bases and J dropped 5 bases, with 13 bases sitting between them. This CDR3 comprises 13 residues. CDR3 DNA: TGTGCCAGCAGGTCGGACAGCAGGTATGGCTACACCTTC. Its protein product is CASRSDSRYGYTF.

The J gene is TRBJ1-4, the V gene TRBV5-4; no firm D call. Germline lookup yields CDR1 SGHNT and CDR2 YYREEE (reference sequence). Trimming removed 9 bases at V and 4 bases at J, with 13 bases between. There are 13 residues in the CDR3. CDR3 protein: CATKPLNNEKLFF. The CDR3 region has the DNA TGTGCCACAAAACCACTTAATAATGAAAAACTGTTTTTT.

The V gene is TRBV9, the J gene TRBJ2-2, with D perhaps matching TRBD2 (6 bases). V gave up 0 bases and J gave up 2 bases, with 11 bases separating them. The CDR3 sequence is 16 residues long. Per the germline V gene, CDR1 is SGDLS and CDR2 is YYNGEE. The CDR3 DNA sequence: TGTGCCAGCAGCGTAGCTGGCGGGACCAACACCGGGGAGCTGTTTTTT. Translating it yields CASSVAGGTNTGELFF.

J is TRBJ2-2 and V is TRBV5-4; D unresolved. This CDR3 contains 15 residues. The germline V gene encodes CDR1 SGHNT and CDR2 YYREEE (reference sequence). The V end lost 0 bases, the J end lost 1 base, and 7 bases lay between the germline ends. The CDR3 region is CASSLANWNTGELFF. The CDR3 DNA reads TGTGCCAGCAGCTTGGCTAATTGGAACACCGGGGAGCTGTTTTTT.

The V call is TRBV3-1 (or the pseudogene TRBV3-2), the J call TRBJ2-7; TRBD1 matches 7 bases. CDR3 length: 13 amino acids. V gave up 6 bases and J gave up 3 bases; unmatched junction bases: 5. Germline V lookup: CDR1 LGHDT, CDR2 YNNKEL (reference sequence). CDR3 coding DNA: TGTGCCAGCAGACAGGGGCTTGACTACGAGCAGTACTTC. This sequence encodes CASRQGLDYEQYF.

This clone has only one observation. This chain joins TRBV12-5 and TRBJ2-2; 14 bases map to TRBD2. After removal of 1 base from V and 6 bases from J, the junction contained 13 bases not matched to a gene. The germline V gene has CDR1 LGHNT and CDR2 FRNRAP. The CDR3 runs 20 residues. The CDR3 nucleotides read TGTGCTAGTGGTTTGGCAGGGTCTGGAGGGACTAGCGGGAGTTCCGGGGAGCTGTTTTTT. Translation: CASGLAGSGGTSGSSGELFF.

CDR3 sequence (DNA): TGTGCCAGTAGTATGTCGGCGGGAGGCCGCTACGAGCAGTACTTC. This sequence encodes CASSMSAGGRYEQYF. The rearrangement links TRBV19 to TRBJ2-7, with 8 positions matching TRBD2. Germline values: CDR1 LNHDA, CDR2 SQIVND (reference sequence). The CDR3 has 15 residues. The junction had 7 bases not matched to a gene; V was cut back by 3 bases and J by 3 bases.